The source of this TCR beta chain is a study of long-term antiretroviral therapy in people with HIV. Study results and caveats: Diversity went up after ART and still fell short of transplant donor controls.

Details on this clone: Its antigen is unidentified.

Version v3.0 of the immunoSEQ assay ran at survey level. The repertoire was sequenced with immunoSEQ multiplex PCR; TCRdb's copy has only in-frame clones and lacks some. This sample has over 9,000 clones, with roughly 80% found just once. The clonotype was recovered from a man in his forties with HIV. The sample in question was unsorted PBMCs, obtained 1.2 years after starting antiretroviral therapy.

The CDR3 spells CASSLSGTDTQYF. The DNA for the CDR3 is TGTGCCAGCAGTTTATCTGGCACAGATACGCAGTATTTT. The rearrangement uses TRBV27 and TRBJ2-3; no clear D. The CDR3 totals 13 residues. Germline-derived CDR1 and CDR2 are MNHEY and SMNVEV (reference sequence). V gave up 0 bases and J gave up 1 base, with 2 bases separating them.